Below are 27 T cell receptor beta chains sequenced from a single sample in a study of blood T cell repertoires in COVID-19. Here immunoSEQ multiplex PCR was the method, and the copy in TCRdb shows in-frame clones only, minus some. Among fewer than 350,000 clones listed, about 90% were seen once. Sequencing was performed on PBMCs or T cells enriched from blood (not recorded which). All receptors derive from a woman aged 25 to 45 with acute COVID-19.

The chain links TRBV15 to TRBJ1-4, with a tentative D call TRBD1 (5 bases). The CDR3 contains 16 residues. The V gene's germline CDR1 is LNHNV and CDR2 YYDKDF (reference sequence). The V gene lost 5 bases and the J gene lost 2 bases, with 15 bases spanning the gap. The CDR3 sequence is CATSAYAGTTNEKLFF. CDR3 bases: TGTGCCACCAGCGCCTACGCGGGGACGACTAATGAAAAACTGTTTTTT.

The chain uses TRBV9 and TRBJ2-3, with D unclear. Germline CDR1 is SGDLS and CDR2 is YYNGEE. The V gene lost 2 bases and the J gene lost 6 bases, with 13 bases spanning the gap. The CDR3 loop spans 14 amino acids. This CDR3 reads CASSVRLSWDTQYF. CDR3 DNA sequence: TGTGCCAGCAGCGTCCGACTTTCATGGGATACGCAGTATTTT.

The chain carries TRBV27 and TRBJ2-2; 10 bases agree with TRBD1. The CDR3 is 15 residues long. Germline trimming cut 3 bases from V and 6 bases from J; bases unmatched to any gene: 4. Germline CDR1 MNHEY, CDR2 SMNVEV (reference sequence). The CDR3 is CASSFETGGSGELFF. CDR3 in DNA: TGTGCCAGCAGTTTTGAGACAGGGGGCTCCGGGGAGCTGTTTTTT.

The chain links TRBV19 to TRBJ1-5, with D maybe TRBD1 (6 bases). Trimming pared 6 bases from V and 1 base from J, leaving 16 bases between. The CDR3 runs 16 residues. From germline, CDR1 is LNHDA and CDR2 SQIVND (reference sequence). CDR3 protein: CASRRAGALSNQPQHF. The CDR3 bases are TGTGCCAGTAGGAGAGCAGGGGCTTTGAGCAATCAGCCCCAGCATTTT. Combining the CDR3 with reference TRBV19 and TRBJ1-5 gives the whole variable domain DGGITQSPKYLFRKEGQNVTLSCEQNLNHDAMYWYRQDPGQGLRLIYYSQIVNDFQKGDIAEGYSVSREKKESFPLTVTSAQKNPTAFYLCASRRAGALSNQPQHFGDGTRLSIL.

The chain couples TRBV29-1 to TRBJ2-4; TRBD2 matches 12 bases. Germline V gene lookup returns CDR1 SQVTM and CDR2 ANQGSEA. This CDR3 is built from 17 residues. Trimming cost V 1 base and J 8 bases; bases outside gene matches: 12. The CDR3 sequence is CSVEGLAGAPRMDIQYF. The CDR3 DNA sequence: TGCAGCGTTGAAGGACTAGCGGGAGCTCCTAGAATGGACATTCAGTACTTC.

The rearrangement uses TRBV7-9 and TRBJ1-3; weak D call: TRBD1 (6 bases). The germline V and J ends were trimmed by 6 bases and 0 bases, with 12 bases remaining between them. The CDR3 is 15 amino acids. Germline V gene lookup returns CDR1 SEHNR and CDR2 FQNEAQ (reference sequence). The CDR3 reads CASSSGQNSGNTIYF. Written as DNA, the CDR3 is TGTGCCAGCAGTTCGGGACAAAACTCTGGAAACACCATATATTTT.

This clone occurred once. The chain employs TRBV9 and TRBJ2-2, with 14 bases aligning to TRBD2. The CDR3 extends over 16 amino acids. The V gene's germline CDR1 is SGDLS and CDR2 YYNGEE. V dropped 4 bases and J dropped 7; count of bases not matched to a gene: 6. CDR3 coding DNA: TGTGCCAGCAGCCTGGGACTAGCGGGAGTAGGCGGGGAGCTGTTTTTT. It encodes CASSLGLAGVGGELFF.

V and J are TRBV3-1 (or the pseudogene TRBV3-2) and TRBJ2-3, with TRBD2 as a possible D gene (6 bases). The CDR3 loop spans 14 amino acids. Trimming removed 4 bases from V and 0 bases from J, with 8 bases in between. The V gene's germline CDR1 is LGHDT and CDR2 YNNKEL (reference sequence). The CDR3 DNA reads as TGTGCCAGCAGCCTAGCGGCTAGCACAGATACGCAGTATTTT. This translates into CASSLAASTDTQYF.

The chain has TRBV24-1 and TRBJ2-2; maybe TRBD2 (5 bases). In germline, CDR1 is KGHDR, CDR2 SFDVKD. This CDR3 is 16 amino acids long. Trimming shortened V by 3 bases and J by 2 bases, and 12 bases separated the two germline ends. CDR3 amino acids: CATSDTREFNTGELFF. Written as DNA, the CDR3 is TGTGCCACCAGTGATACCCGGGAATTCAACACCGGGGAGCTGTTTTTT.

V usage is TRBV7-9 and J usage is TRBJ2-7, with 8 nucleotides matching TRBD2. This CDR3 is 14 amino acids long. Germline CDR1 and CDR2: SEHNR and FQNEAQ (reference sequence). J gave up 5 bases and V 3 bases, and 6 bases lay outside the gene matches. For the CDR3, the DNA is TGTGCCAGCAGCTTCAGCGGGAGATCGGACGAGCAGTACTTC. It specifies CASSFSGRSDEQYF.

The chain carries TRBV7-8 and TRBJ1-2, with D hard to call. Trimming pared 5 bases from V and 5 bases from J, leaving 6 bases between. The CDR3 has 11 amino acids. Germline assignment: CDR1 SGHVS and CDR2 FQNEAQ. CDR3 in DNA: TGTGCCAGCAGCCTGGCTTATGGCTACACCTTC. As protein: CASSLAYGYTF.

The chain joins TRBV29-1 to TRBJ1-2; 7 bases agree with TRBD1. J gave up 6 bases and V 1 base, and 2 bases lay outside the gene matches. This CDR3 is 12 amino acids long. Germline CDR1 is SQVTM and CDR2 is ANQGSEA. This CDR3 reads CSVEGQGDGYTF. In DNA form, the CDR3 reads TGCAGCGTTGAAGGGCAGGGGGATGGCTACACCTTC. The whole variable domain, filled in from reference TRBV29-1 and TRBJ1-2, reads SAVISQKPSRDICQRGTSLTIQCQVDSQVTMMFWYRQQPGQSLTLIATANQGSEATYESGFVIDKFPISRPNLTFSTLTVSNMSPEDSSIYLCSVEGQGDGYTFGSGTRLTVV.

The chain uses TRBV7-9 and TRBJ2-3, with 13 bases fitting TRBD2. The J segment lost 1 base and the V segment lost 6 bases, leaving 7 bases of the junction unmatched. The germline gives CDR1 SEHNR, CDR2 FQNEAQ (reference sequence). The CDR3 runs 17 residues. The CDR3 nucleotides are TGTGCCAGCAGTCCCAGAGGACTAGCGGGGGGCACAGATACGCAGTATTTT. Protein: CASSPRGLAGGTDTQYF.

The gene calls are TRBV5-4 and TRBJ2-7, with 9 bases aligning to TRBD2. This CDR3 is 13 amino acids long. The V gene end was trimmed by 3 bases and the J gene end by 3 bases; junction bases not matched to a gene: 1. The V gene's germline CDR1 is SGHNT and CDR2 YYREEE (reference sequence). The CDR3 region has the DNA TGTGCCAGCAGCTCGCGGGGGGGCTACGAGCAGTACTTC. The encoded protein is CASSSRGGYEQYF.

The chain recombines TRBV7-9 with TRBJ1-6, with D perhaps TRBD1 (5 bases). Looked up from germline, CDR1 is SEHNR and CDR2 is FQNEAQ (reference sequence). V gave up 1 base and J gave up 8 bases, with 9 bases separating them. CDR3 length equals 14 residues. CDR3 DNA sequence: TGTGCCAGCAGCTTAGGGCAGGGCGATTCACCCCTCCACTTT. Its translation: CASSLGQGDSPLHF.

J is TRBJ2-1 and V is TRBV7-8; 10 bases fit TRBD2. Germline-derived CDR1 and CDR2 are SGHVS and FQNEAQ. This CDR3 is built from 20 residues. Trimming at V came to 0 bases and at J to 6 bases, leaving 17 bases not matched to a gene. The CDR3 DNA reads TGTGCCAGCAGCTTAGCCTCCGGGGGGAGGGGTACTAGCGGGATCAATGAGCAGTTCTTC. Encoded protein: CASSLASGGRGTSGINEQFF.

The gene calls are TRBV9 and TRBJ2-3, with 7 nucleotides matching TRBD2. Trimming at V came to 4 bases and at J to 5 bases, leaving 10 bases not matched to a gene. CDR3 size: 15 residues. Looked up from germline, CDR1 is SGDLS and CDR2 is YYNGEE. The CDR3 sequence is CASSPRGGVLDTQYF. The CDR3 region has the DNA TGTGCCAGCAGCCCCCGCGGGGGAGTTCTAGATACGCAGTATTTT.

V and J are TRBV2 and TRBJ1-3; 10 nucleotides agree with TRBD1. V lost 4 bases, J lost 8 bases, and 5 bases stayed unmatched. From germline, CDR1 is SNHLY and CDR2 FYNNEI. The CDR3 has 14 residues. CDR3 in amino acids: CASSGGQGWDTIYF. For the CDR3, the DNA is TGTGCCAGCAGTGGGGGACAGGGGTGGGACACCATATATTTT. Drawing the rest from reference TRBV2 and TRBJ1-3, the complete variable domain is EPEVTQTPSHQVTQMGQEVILRCVPISNHLYFYWYRQILGQKVEFLVSFYNNEISEKSEIFDDQFSVERPDGSNFTLKIRSTKLEDSAMYFCASSGGQGWDTIYFGEGSWLTVV.

V is TRBV28 and J is TRBJ2-4; no definite D call. With 5 bases removed from V and 0 bases from J, the gap between germline ends came to 2 bases. The CDR3 loop spans 12 amino acids. Germline assignment: CDR1 MDHEN and CDR2 SYDVKM. In nucleotides, the CDR3 is TGTGCCAGCAGTCTAGCCAAAAACATTCAGTACTTC. It is translated as CASSLAKNIQYF. The whole variable domain, filled in from reference TRBV28 and TRBJ2-4, reads DVKVTQSSRYLVKRTGEKVFLECVQDMDHENMFWYRQDPGLGLRLIYFSYDVKMKEKGDIPEGYSVSREKKERFSLILESASTNQTSMYLCASSLAKNIQYFGAGTRLSVL.

The DNA of the CDR3 is TGTGCCAGTACGTCTCTCTCTGGGGCCAACGTCCTGACTTTC. Translation gives CASTSLSGANVLTF. The V call is TRBV19, the J call TRBJ2-6, with D unresolved. Per germline, CDR1 LNHDA and CDR2 SQIVND (reference sequence). The CDR3 runs 14 residues. The V gene lost 7 bases and the J gene lost 0 bases, with 7 bases spanning the gap.

V usage is TRBV11-1 and J usage is TRBJ1-2, with D possibly TRBD1 on 6 matching bases. Germline V CDR1 and CDR2: SGHAT, FQDESV (reference sequence). CDR3 size: 15 residues. Deletions cut 5 bases from V and 3 bases from J, with 16 bases between. The CDR3 nucleotides read TGTGCCAGCAGCCGAAACGGCAGGGGCGACTATGGCTACACCTTC. This translates into CASSRNGRGDYGYTF. The full variable domain, its missing parts supplied by reference TRBV11-1 and TRBJ1-2, is EAEVAQSPRYKITEKSQAVAFWCDPISGHATLYWYRQILGQGPELLVQFQDESVVDDSQLPKDRFSAERLKGVDSTLKIQPAELGDSAMYLCASSRNGRGDYGYTFGSGTRLTVV.

The chain combines TRBV27 with TRBJ2-1; TRBD1 agrees at 7 bases. The trim removed 4 bases at V and 2 bases at J, leaving 8 bases unmatched. CDR3 length equals 16 residues. Germline CDR1 is MNHEY and CDR2 is SMNVEV (reference sequence). CDR3 protein: CASSSLQGFAYNEQFF. The DNA for the CDR3 is TGTGCCAGCAGTTCATTACAGGGGTTCGCCTACAATGAGCAGTTCTTC.

The chain uses TRBV30 and TRBJ2-6; 8 nucleotides agree with TRBD1. Trimming at V came to 2 bases and at J to 1 base, leaving 19 bases not matched to a gene. The CDR3 runs to 21 residues. CDR1 is GTSNPN, CDR2 SVGIG, per germline (reference sequence). In DNA, the CDR3 is TGTGCCTGGAGTCAACCACGAAGGACAGGGCATCGGCTATCTGGGGCCAACGTCCTGACTTTC. This gives the protein CAWSQPRRTGHRLSGANVLTF.

The J gene is TRBJ2-7, the V gene TRBV2, with 9 positions matching TRBD1. The length of the CDR3 is 14 residues. The V gene's germline CDR1 is SNHLY and CDR2 FYNNEI. The junction had 3 bases not matched to a gene; V was cut back by 6 bases and J by 0 bases. This CDR3 is CASREGQGSYEQYF. The DNA for the CDR3 is TGTGCCAGCAGGGAGGGACAGGGCTCCTACGAGCAGTACTTC.

V is TRBV29-1 and J is TRBJ2-7, with TRBD1 matching over 8 bases. CDR3 size: 17 residues. V was clipped by 4 bases and J by 0 bases; unmatched bases: 14. Germline CDR1 and CDR2: SQVTM and ANQGSEA. The CDR3: CSVVLQDRVQTSYEQYF. The CDR3 region has the DNA TGCAGCGTTGTTCTCCAGGACAGGGTGCAAACCTCCTACGAGCAGTACTTC.

The chain joins TRBV24-1 to TRBJ2-2, with D possibly matching TRBD1 (6 bases). V lost 4 bases and J 1 base, leaving 9 bases between the germline ends. Germline V gene sequence: CDR1 KGHDR, CDR2 SFDVKD. This CDR3 has 15 amino acids. Here the CDR3 reads CATSDGTKNTGELFF. The CDR3 DNA reads as TGTGCCACCAGTGACGGGACAAAGAACACCGGGGAGCTGTTTTTT.

This chain connects TRBV5-1 to TRBJ1-5; D unclear. Germline-derived CDR1 and CDR2 are SGHRS and YFSETQ. V was shortened by 4 bases and J by 7 bases, with 15 bases between the two germline ends. The CDR3 has 14 amino acids. Written as DNA, the CDR3 is TGCGCCAGCAGCAGGGATGGCGGGAACCAGCCCCAGCATTTT. It is translated as CASSRDGGNQPQHF.